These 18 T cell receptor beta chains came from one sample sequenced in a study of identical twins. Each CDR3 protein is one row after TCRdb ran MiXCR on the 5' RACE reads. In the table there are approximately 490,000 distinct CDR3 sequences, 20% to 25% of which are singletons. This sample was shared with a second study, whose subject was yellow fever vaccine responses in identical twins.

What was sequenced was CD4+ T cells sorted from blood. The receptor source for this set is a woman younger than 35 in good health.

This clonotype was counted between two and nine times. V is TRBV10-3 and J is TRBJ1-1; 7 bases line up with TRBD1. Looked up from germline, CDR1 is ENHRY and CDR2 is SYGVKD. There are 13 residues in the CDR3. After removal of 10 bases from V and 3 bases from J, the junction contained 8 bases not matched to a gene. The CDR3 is CATKRTGDTEAFF. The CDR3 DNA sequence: TGTGCCACCAAAAGAACAGGGGACACTGAAGCTTTCTTT.

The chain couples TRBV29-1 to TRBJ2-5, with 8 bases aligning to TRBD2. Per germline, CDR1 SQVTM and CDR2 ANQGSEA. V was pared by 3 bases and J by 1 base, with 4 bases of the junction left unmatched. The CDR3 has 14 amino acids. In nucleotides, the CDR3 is TGCAGCGTTGATCGCGGGGGGCCCCAAGAGACCCAGTACTTC. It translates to CSVDRGGPQETQYF.

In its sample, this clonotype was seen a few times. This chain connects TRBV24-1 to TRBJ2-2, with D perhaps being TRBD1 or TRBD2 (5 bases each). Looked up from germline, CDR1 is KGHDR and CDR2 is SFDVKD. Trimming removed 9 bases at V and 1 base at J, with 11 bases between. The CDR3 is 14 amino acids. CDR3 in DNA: TGTGCCACCGGGGGACGGAGGAACACCGGGGAGCTGTTTTTT. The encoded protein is CATGGRRNTGELFF.

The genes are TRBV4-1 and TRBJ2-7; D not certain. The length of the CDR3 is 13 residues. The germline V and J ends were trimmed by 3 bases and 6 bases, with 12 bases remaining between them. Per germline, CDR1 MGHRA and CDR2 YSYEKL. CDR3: CASSHSTIGEQYV. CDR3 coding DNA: TGCGCCAGCAGCCATTCCACAATTGGCGAGCAGTACGTC.

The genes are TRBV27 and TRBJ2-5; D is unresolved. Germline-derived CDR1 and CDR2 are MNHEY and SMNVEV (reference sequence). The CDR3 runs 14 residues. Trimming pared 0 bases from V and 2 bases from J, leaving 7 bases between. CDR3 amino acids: CASSLSYAQETQYF. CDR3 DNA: TGTGCCAGCAGTTTATCTTACGCGCAAGAGACCCAGTACTTC.

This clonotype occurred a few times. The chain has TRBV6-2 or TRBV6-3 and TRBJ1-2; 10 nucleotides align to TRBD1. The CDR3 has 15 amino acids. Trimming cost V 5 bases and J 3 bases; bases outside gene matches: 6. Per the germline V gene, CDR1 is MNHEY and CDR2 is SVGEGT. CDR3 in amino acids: CASSRTTGGDYGYTF. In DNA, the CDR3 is TGTGCCAGCAGTCGAACGACAGGGGGCGACTATGGCTACACCTTC.

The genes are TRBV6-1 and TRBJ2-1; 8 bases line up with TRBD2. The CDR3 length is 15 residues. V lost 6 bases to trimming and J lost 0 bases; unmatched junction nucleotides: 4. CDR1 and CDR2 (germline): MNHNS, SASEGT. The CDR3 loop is CASRVSGNSYNEQFF. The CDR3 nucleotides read TGTGCCAGCAGGGTTAGCGGGAACTCCTACAATGAGCAGTTCTTC.

The DNA for the CDR3 is TGTGCCACCTTGGATTCGAACACCGGGGAGCTGTTTTTT. This codes for CATLDSNTGELFF. V usage is TRBV7-9 and J usage is TRBJ2-2, with D unresolved. This CDR3 comprises 13 residues. CDR1 and CDR2 (germline): SEHNR, FQNEAQ (reference sequence). The V end was cut by 10 bases, the J end by 0 bases, with 9 bases between.

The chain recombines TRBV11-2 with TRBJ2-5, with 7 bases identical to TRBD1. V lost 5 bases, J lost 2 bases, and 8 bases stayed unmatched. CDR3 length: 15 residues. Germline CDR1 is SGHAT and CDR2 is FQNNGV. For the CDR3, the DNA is TGTGCCAGCAGCCCTTCGAGGGGGCGGCAAGAGACCCAGTACTTC. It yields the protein CASSPSRGRQETQYF.

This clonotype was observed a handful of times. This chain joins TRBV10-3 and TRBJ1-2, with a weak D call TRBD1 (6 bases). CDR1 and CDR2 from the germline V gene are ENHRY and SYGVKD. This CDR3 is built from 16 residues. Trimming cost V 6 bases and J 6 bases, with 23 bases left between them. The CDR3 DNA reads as TGTGCCATCAGCGACTCCGGGGTCTCCAGGGGCGATGGCTACACCTTC. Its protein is CAISDSGVSRGDGYTF.

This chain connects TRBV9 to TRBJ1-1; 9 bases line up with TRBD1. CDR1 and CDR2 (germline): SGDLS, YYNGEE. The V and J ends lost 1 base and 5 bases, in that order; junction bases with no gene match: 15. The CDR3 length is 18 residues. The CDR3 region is CASSVPLDPGQGGTEAFF. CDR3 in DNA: TGTGCCAGCAGCGTACCATTAGATCCGGGACAGGGTGGTACTGAAGCTTTCTTT.

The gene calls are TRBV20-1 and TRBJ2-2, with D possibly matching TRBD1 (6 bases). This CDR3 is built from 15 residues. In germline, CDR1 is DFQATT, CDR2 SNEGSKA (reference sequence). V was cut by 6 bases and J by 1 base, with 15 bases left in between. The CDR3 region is CSARAGRGNTGELFF. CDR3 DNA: TGCAGTGCCAGGGCGGGCAGGGGGAACACCGGGGAGCTGTTTTTT.

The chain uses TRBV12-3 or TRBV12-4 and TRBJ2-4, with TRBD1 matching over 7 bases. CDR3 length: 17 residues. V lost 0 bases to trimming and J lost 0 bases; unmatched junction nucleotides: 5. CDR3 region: CASSLAGTEKAKNIQYF. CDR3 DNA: TGTGCCAGCAGTTTAGCGGGGACAGAGAAAGCCAAAAACATTCAGTACTTC.

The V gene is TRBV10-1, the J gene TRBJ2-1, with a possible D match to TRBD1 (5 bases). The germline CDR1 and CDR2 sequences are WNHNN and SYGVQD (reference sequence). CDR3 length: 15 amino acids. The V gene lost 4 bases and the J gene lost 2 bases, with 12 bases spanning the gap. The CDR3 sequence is CASSVKAGPYNEQFF. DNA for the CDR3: TGCGCCAGCAGTGTTAAGGCAGGGCCCTACAATGAGCAGTTCTTC.

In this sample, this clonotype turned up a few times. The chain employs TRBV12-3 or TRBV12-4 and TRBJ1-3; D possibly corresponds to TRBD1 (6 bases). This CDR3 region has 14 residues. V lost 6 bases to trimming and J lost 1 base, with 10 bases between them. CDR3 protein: CASRTGSSGNTIYF. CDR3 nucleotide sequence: TGTGCCAGCAGAACAGGGTCTTCTGGAAACACCATATATTTT.

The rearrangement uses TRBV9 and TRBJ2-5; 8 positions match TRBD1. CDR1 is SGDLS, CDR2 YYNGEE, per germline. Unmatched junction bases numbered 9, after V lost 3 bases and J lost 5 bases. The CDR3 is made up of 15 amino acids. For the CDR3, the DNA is TGTGCCAGCAGCGCCGCGACAGGGGTCGAGGAGACCCAGTACTTC. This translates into CASSAATGVEETQYF. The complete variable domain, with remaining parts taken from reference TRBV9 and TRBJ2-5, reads DSGVTQTPKHLITATGQRVTLRCSPRSGDLSVYWYQQSLDQGLQFLIQYYNGEERAKGNILERFSAQQFPDLHSELNLSSLELGDSALYFCASSAATGVEETQYFGPGTRLLVL.

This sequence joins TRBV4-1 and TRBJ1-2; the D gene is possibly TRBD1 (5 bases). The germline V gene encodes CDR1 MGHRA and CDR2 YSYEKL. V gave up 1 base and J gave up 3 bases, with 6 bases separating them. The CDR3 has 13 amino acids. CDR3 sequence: CASSQARDYGYTF. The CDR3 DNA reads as TGCGCCAGCAGCCAAGCCAGGGACTATGGCTACACCTTC.

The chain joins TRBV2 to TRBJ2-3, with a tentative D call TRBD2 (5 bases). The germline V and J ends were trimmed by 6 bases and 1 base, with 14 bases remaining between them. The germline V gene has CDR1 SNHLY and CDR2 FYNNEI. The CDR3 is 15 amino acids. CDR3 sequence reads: CASSRLSSGTDTQYF. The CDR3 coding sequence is TGTGCCAGCAGCCGACTAAGCTCGGGCACAGATACGCAGTATTTT.